These 19 T cell receptor beta chains were all obtained from the same sample, sequenced in a study of identical twins. Via MiXCR, TCRdb re-called the 5' RACE reads, giving one row per CDR3 protein. The sample yields more than 1.5 million distinct CDR3 sequences, under 35% seen once. Specimen: cord blood. The receptors here all came from a newborn girl in good health.

A note on this clonotype: This may stem from a read error, because a much larger clone lies one nucleotide away. The chain has TRBV11-1 and TRBJ2-4; weak D call: TRBD2 (5 bases). V was shortened by 1 base and J by 0 bases, with 13 bases between the two germline ends. This CDR3 has 17 residues. Germline assignment: CDR1 SGHAT and CDR2 FQDESV (reference sequence). CDR3: CASSLERRRLAKNIQYF. CDR3 coding DNA: TGTGCCAGCAGCTTAGAGAGGAGGCGATTAGCCAAAAACATTCAGTACTTC.

This clonotype was seen more than once but under ten times. The rearrangement links TRBV7-6 to TRBJ2-1; weak D call: TRBD2 (5 bases). Germline V gives CDR1 SGHVS, CDR2 FNYEAQ. Trimming took 0 bases from V and 9 from J, leaving 15 bases between them. The CDR3 extends over 15 amino acids. The CDR3 DNA reads as TGTGCCAGCAGCTTAGCACGCGGGTTGCGTGGTGAGCAGTTCTTC. This sequence encodes CASSLARGLRGEQFF.

This clonotype was seen only a few times. This sequence joins TRBV7-9 and TRBJ2-1; D is unclear. Trimming left V 8 bases short and J 8 bases short, with 10 bases between. Germline loops: CDR1 SEHNR, CDR2 FQNEAQ (reference sequence). The CDR3 loop spans 11 amino acids. The CDR3 nucleotides read TGTGCCAGCGGGCTATCCGATGAGCAGTTCTTC. Its protein is CASGLSDEQFF.

The rearrangement joins TRBV2 to TRBJ2-3; D call uncertain. The CDR3 runs to 11 residues. CDR1 and CDR2 from the germline V gene are SNHLY and FYNNEI. V shed 6 bases and J shed 9 bases, with 10 bases lying between them. CDR3 sequence (DNA): TGTGCCAGCAGGCCGACTTACACGCAGTATTTT. Translation gives CASRPTYTQYF.

This clonotype was counted at least ten times. The rearrangement uses TRBV5-1 and TRBJ2-7; TRBD2 matches at 9 bases. Germline V lookup: CDR1 SGHRS, CDR2 YFSETQ. The trim removed 1 base at V and 2 bases at J, leaving 7 bases unmatched. The CDR3 runs to 16 residues. The CDR3 spells CASSLSPSGIAYEQYF. The DNA of the CDR3 is TGCGCCAGCAGCTTGAGCCCTAGCGGGATTGCCTACGAGCAGTACTTC.

The rearrangement joins TRBV6-6 to TRBJ1-6; tentative D call: TRBD1 (5 bases). The length of the CDR3 is 17 residues. The germline V gene has CDR1 MNHNY and CDR2 SVGAGI (reference sequence). V was cut by 0 bases and J by 3 bases, with 12 bases left in between. CDR3 sequence reads: CASSYSRWGYYNSPLHF. The CDR3 coding sequence is TGTGCCAGCAGTTACTCGAGGTGGGGCTACTATAATTCACCCCTCCACTTT.

This clonotype turned up a few times. The CDR3 sequence: CASIHRFSSYEQYF. CDR3 DNA sequence: TGTGCCAGTATACACAGGTTTAGCTCCTACGAGCAGTACTTC. The gene calls are TRBV28 and TRBJ2-7; weak D call: TRBD1 (5 bases). CDR1 MDHEN and CDR2 SYDVKM come from the germline V gene. The CDR3 spans 14 residues. V gave up 9 bases and J gave up 0 bases, with 15 bases separating them.

This clonotype was counted a few times. The chain uses TRBV6-1 and TRBJ1-5, with 7 bases identical to TRBD1. Germline lookup yields CDR1 MNHNS and CDR2 SASEGT. V dropped 2 bases and J dropped 2; count of bases not matched to a gene: 3. The CDR3 runs to 15 residues. CDR3 coding DNA: TGTGCCAGCAGTGAATACGACAGGGGCAATCAGCCCCAGCATTTT. As protein: CASSEYDRGNQPQHF.

The chain links TRBV27 to TRBJ2-3; the match to TRBD1 covers 9 bases. The CDR3 has 15 amino acids. Looked up from germline, CDR1 is MNHEY and CDR2 is SMNVEV (reference sequence). The junction had 8 bases not matched to a gene; V was cut back by 10 bases and J by 0 bases. In DNA, the CDR3 is TGTGCCACCAAACCCGGGACAGGGAGCACAGATACGCAGTATTTT. Its translation is CATKPGTGSTDTQYF.

J is TRBJ1-6 and V is TRBV27; D ambiguous. The V and J ends lost 6 bases and 6 bases respectively, with 15 bases between them. The CDR3 loop spans 15 amino acids. The germline CDR1 and CDR2 sequences are MNHEY and SMNVEV (reference sequence). The CDR3 DNA sequence: TGTGCCAGCAGGTTGGGTCCCCCCGCTAATTCACCCCTCCACTTT. Translation: CASRLGPPANSPLHF.

The rearrangement joins TRBV4-2 to TRBJ1-4; possible D gene TRBD1, 5 bases. Germline CDR1 reads LGHNA; CDR2 reads YNFKEQ. V lost 0 bases to trimming and J lost 15 bases, with 23 bases between them. The CDR3 is 16 amino acids. This CDR3 is CASSQDHGDVIGELFF. The CDR3 bases are TGTGCCAGCAGCCAAGATCACGGGGACGTTATAGGGGAGTTGTTTTTT.

This clonotype was recorded at least ten times. The chain is built from TRBV12-5 and TRBJ2-5, with a tentative D call TRBD2 (5 bases). The CDR3 sequence is 13 residues long. Per the germline V gene, CDR1 is LGHNT and CDR2 is FRNRAP. Trimming left V 3 bases short and J 4 bases short, with 9 bases between. The CDR3 bases are TGTGCTAGTGGTTTCTTCAGCGGAGAGACCCAGTACTTC. Protein sequence: CASGFFSGETQYF.

On this clonotype: A junction boundary mismatches the germline segment, possibly from a read error. The V gene is TRBV3-1, the J gene TRBJ1-3; 9 positions agree with TRBD1. Germline V gives CDR1 LGHDT, CDR2 YNNKEL (reference sequence). The CDR3 extends over 15 amino acids. Here the CDR3 reads CASRYRDRVGDTIYF. The CDR3 nucleotides are TGTGCCAGCAGGTACCGGGACAGGGTTGGAGACACCATATATTTT.

The rearrangement links TRBV7-8 to TRBJ2-1, with D possibly being TRBD2 (5 bases). In germline, CDR1 is SGHVS, CDR2 FQNEAQ. The length of the CDR3 is 14 residues. Trimming pared 2 bases from V and 7 bases from J, leaving 12 bases between. In nucleotides, the CDR3 is TGTGCCAGCAGCTTAACGGACTCCTTTAATGAGCAGTTCTTC. Its protein product is CASSLTDSFNEQFF.

A few counts support this clonotype. J is TRBJ2-3 and V is TRBV20-1; 12 nucleotides match TRBD2. The CDR3 runs 20 residues. In germline, CDR1 is DFQATT, CDR2 SNEGSKA (reference sequence). J was trimmed by 2 bases and V by 4 bases; bases with no gene match: 19. This chain's CDR3 is CSATLLAGGPPKWDTDTQYF. DNA of the CDR3: TGCAGTGCTACGCTACTAGCGGGGGGCCCCCCTAAATGGGACACAGATACGCAGTATTTT.

The count of this clonotype is one. One end of the junction does not line up with germline, which may come from a read error. This chain's CDR3 is CAGSLGRMGGEQYF. In DNA form, the CDR3 reads TGCGCCGGCAGCTTGGGGAGAATGGGAGGCGAGCAGTACTTC. This chain uses TRBV5-1 with TRBJ2-4; D might be TRBD2 (6 bases). The J call may not be correct, given that the DNA end is closer to TRBJ2-7. This CDR3 comprises 14 residues. CDR1 and CDR2 from the germline V gene are SGHRS and YFSETQ.

V gene TRBV7-2 combines with J gene TRBJ2-3; the D gene could be TRBD1 or TRBD2 (5 bases each). Trimming pared 4 bases from V and 2 bases from J, leaving 13 bases between. The germline gives CDR1 SGHTA, CDR2 FQGNSA. The CDR3 extends over 15 amino acids. The CDR3: CASSSPGPNTDTQYF. DNA for the CDR3: TGTGCCAGCAGCTCACCGGGACCCAACACAGATACGCAGTATTTT.

The chain joins TRBV3-1 to TRBJ2-1; 9 nucleotides agree with TRBD2. The J call may be incorrect, as the DNA end agrees better with TRBJ2-7. Germline assignment: CDR1 LGHDT and CDR2 YNNKEL (reference sequence). The CDR3 length is 18 residues. The CDR3 nucleotides are TGTGCCAGCAGCCAAGATCGTTCAGGGACTAGCCCCTACAATGAGCAGTACTTC. It translates to CASSQDRSGTSPYNEQYF.

The chain is built from TRBV20-1 and TRBJ2-3; D not resolved. The CDR3 has 11 amino acids. The V end lost 1 base, the J end lost 6 bases, and 5 bases lay between the germline ends. The germline V gene encodes CDR1 DFQATT and CDR2 SNEGSKA (reference sequence). The DNA of the CDR3 is TGCAGTGCTAGAGCCGTTGATACGCAGTATTTT. Protein: CSARAVDTQYF.